The text below deals with one T cell receptor beta chain. What it recognizes is unknown. Assay: immunoSEQ multiplex PCR; the TCRdb copy retains only in-frame clones and omits some. Found here are 74,000 or so clones, roughly 90% of them singletons; the top ten hold roughly 0.66%. This entry comes from a study of graft-versus-host responses after intestinal transplantation. Study in general: Those transplanted obtained multivisceral, liver-intestinal, or isolated intestinal grafts. Among the recipients, all got anti-thymocyte globulin induction and then tacrolimus and steroids for about three years. Study-level points and caveats: Peak levels of circulating GvH clones tracked with early post-transplant HvG declines. Recipient-marrow GvH clones were detected, some having first appeared in ileum or blood.

V was cut by 5 bases and J by 1 base, with 12 bases left in between. Germline V gene sequence: CDR1 MNHEY, CDR2 SVGAGI. The CDR3 extends over 14 amino acids. The source was PBMCs, collected 98 days after intestinal transplantation. This chain uses TRBV6-5 with TRBJ2-7; D gene uncertain. This TCR derives from a human patient who received an intestinal transplant, so some T cells may come from the graft donor. The CDR3 is CASSDVWVSYEQYF. DNA for the CDR3: TGTGCCAGCAGTGATGTGTGGGTTTCCTACGAGCAGTACTTC.